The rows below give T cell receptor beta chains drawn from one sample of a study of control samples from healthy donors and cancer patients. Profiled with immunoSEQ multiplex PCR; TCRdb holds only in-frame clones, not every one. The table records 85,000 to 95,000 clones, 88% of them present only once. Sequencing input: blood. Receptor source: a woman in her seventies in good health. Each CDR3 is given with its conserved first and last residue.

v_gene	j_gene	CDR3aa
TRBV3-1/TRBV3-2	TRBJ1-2	CASSRGEANYGYTF
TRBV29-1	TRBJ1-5	CSVEDPGQPQHF
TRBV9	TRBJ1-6	CASSLDRDNSPLHF
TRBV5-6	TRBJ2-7	CASSLGLTYEQYF
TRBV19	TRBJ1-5	CASSIVNPLKQPQHF
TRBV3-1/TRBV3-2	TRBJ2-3	CASSQGLLAGGSTDTQYF
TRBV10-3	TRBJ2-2	CAISESGQNTGELFF
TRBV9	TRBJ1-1	CASSPPGRTEAFF
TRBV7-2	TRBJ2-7	CASSPGTFYEQYF
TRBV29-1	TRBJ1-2	CSADSARDYGYTF
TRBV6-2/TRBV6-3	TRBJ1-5	CASSGAASNQPQHF